This T cell receptor beta chain derives from a study of CD8+ T cells in alopecia areata. The authors extracted RNA and reverse transcribed it into cDNA as the sequencing template. Profiled with immunoSEQ multiplex PCR; TCRdb holds only in-frame clones, not every one. The top ten clones hold approximately 0.93% of a sample with around 180,000 clones, around three fifths of them seen once. Germline V CDR1 and CDR2: GTSNPN, SVGIG (reference sequence). V lost 0 bases, J lost 7 bases, and 10 bases lay in between. This CDR3 contains 13 residues. This sample's treatment: oral pan-JAK inhibitor, 5-10 mg twice daily. Punch biopsies of lesional scalp, plus peripheral blood, were taken from alopecia areata patients.

This receptor was taken from a human donor with alopecia areata. This material consisted of CD4+ T cells sorted from blood, taken at week 24, from a patient treated with tofacitinib. V gene TRBV30 combines with J gene TRBJ1-5; D not certain. CDR3 sequence: CAWSVESGQPQHF. CDR3 nucleotide sequence: TGTGCCTGGAGTGTTGAATCGGGCCAGCCCCAGCATTTT.